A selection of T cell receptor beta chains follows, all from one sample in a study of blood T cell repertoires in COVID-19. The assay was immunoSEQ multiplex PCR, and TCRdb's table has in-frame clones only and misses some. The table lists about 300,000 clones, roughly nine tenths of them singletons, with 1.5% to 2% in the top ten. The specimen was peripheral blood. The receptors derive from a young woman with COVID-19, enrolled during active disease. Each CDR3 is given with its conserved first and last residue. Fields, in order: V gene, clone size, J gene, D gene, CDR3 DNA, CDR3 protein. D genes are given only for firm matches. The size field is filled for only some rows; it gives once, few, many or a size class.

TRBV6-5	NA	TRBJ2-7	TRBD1	TGTGCCAGCAGCCGAACTGGGACAGGGGGCTCCGAGCAGTACTTC	CASSRTGTGGSEQYF
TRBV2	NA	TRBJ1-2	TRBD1	TGTGCCAGCAAGCGGGAACAGGGGGCGTATTATGGCTACACCTTC	CASKREQGAYYGYTF
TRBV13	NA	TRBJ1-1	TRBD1	TGTGCCAGCAGCCCCTTGACAGGGACTAACACTGAAGCTTTCTTT	CASSPLTGTNTEAFF
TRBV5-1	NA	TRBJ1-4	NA	TGCGCCAGCAGCTTGGGGGAGTCTAGGAATGAAAAACTGTTTTTT	CASSLGESRNEKLFF
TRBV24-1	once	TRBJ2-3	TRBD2	TGTGCCACCAGTGAGAGCGGGGGGGGCACAGATACGCAGTATTTT	CATSESGGGTDTQYF
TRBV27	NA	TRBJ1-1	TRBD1	TGTGCCAGCAGGCGGACAGGGACCACTGAAGCTTTCTTT	CASRRTGTTEAFF
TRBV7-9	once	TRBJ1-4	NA	TGTGCCAGCAGCTTAGCGACGGGAAGTAATGAAAAACTGTTTTTT	CASSLATGSNEKLFF
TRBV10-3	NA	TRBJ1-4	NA	TGTGCCATCAGTGAAGGGGTGGGTGAAAAACTGTTTTTT	CAISEGVGEKLFF
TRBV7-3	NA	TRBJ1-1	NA	TGTGCCAGCAGCCTACAGAGAAACACTGAAGCTTTCTTT	CASSLQRNTEAFF
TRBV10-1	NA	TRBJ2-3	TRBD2	TGCGCCAGCAGTGGGGGACTAGCGGGGAGCACAGATACGCAGTATTTT	CASSGGLAGSTDTQYF
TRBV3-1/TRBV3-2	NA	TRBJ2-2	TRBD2	TGTGCCAGCAGCCAAGATGGCGGGGGGGCAGCCGGGGAGCTGTTTTTT	CASSQDGGGAAGELFF
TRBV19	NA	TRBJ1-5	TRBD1	TGTGCCAGTTACTCCCAGGGGGCTGGGAATCAGCCCCAGCATTTT	CASYSQGAGNQPQHF
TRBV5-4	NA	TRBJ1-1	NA	TGTGCCAGCAGCTTTACAGGCTCGTATGAAGCTTTCTTT	CASSFTGSYEAFF
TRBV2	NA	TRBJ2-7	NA	TGTGCCAGCAGTAGCCAGGGTTCCAGTTACGAGCAGTACTTC	CASSSQGSSYEQYF
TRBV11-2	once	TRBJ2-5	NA	TGTGCCAGCAGCTTATTTGTCCAGTCAGAGACCCAGTACTTC	CASSLFVQSETQYF
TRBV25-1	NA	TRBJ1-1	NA	TGTGCCAGCAGTGAACGGGGACTGGGGATGGGCACTGAAGCTTTCTTT	CASSERGLGMGTEAFF
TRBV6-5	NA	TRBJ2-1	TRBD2	TGTGCCACACGGGGGGGCGCAGGTGAGCAGTTCTTC	CATRGGAGEQFF
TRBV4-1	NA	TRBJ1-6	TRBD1	TGCGCCAGCAGCCAAGGGGGGACAGCTAATAATTCACCCCTCCACTTT	CASSQGGTANNSPLHF
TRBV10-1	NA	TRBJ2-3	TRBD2	TGCGCCACCCGAAGCGGGGCTAGCACAGATACGCAGTATTTT	CATRSGASTDTQYF
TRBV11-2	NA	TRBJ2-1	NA	TGTGCCAGCAGCCCCACTCCAGAGAGGGGGAATGAGCAGTTCTTC	CASSPTPERGNEQFF
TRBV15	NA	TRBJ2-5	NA	TGTGCCACCAGCAGAGCCACACCGAACTTC	CATSRATPNF
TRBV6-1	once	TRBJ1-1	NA	TGTGCCAGCAGTGAAGTCAGGGTGAACACTGAAGCTTTCTTT	CASSEVRVNTEAFF
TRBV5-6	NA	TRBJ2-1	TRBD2	TGTGCCAGCAGCTTGGACGGTTGGACTAGCGGGGGGGTCAATGAGCAGTTCTTC	CASSLDGWTSGGVNEQFF
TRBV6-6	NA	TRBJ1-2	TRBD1	TGTGCCAGCAGTTACTCAAAGGGGGCTCCTAACTATGGCTACACCTTC	CASSYSKGAPNYGYTF
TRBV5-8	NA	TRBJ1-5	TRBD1	TGTGCCAGCAGCGAGAGGACAGGGCAGTGGCAGCCCCAGCATTTT	CASSERTGQWQPQHF
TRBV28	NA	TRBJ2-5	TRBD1	TGTGCCAGCAGTTTATTCGGGACAGGACAAGAGACCCAGTACTTC	CASSLFGTGQETQYF
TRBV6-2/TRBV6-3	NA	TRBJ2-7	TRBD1	TGTGCCAGCAGTCGAACAGGGGCCGAGCAGTACTTC	CASSRTGAEQYF
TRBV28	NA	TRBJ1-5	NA	TGTGCCAGCAGTTTGGACAACAATCAGCCCCAGCATTTT	CASSLDNNQPQHF
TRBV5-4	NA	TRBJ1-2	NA	TGTGCCAGCACGCCTCGGTGGGGCCCTAACTATGGCTACACCTTC	CASTPRWGPNYGYTF
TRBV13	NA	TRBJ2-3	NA	TGTGCCAGCAGCTTAGCGACAGCCTCTGGCACAGATACGCAGTATTTT	CASSLATASGTDTQYF
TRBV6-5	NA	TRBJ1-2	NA	TGTGCCAGCAGTCTCAGGGATAACTATGGCTACACCTTC	CASSLRDNYGYTF
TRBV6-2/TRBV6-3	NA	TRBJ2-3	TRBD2	TGTGCCAGCAGTTACGGTCCGGGCGGGGGGAAAGATACGCAGTATTTT	CASSYGPGGGKDTQYF
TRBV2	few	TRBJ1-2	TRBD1	TGTGCCAGCAGCCCTCGACAGGGGACGTATGGCTACACCTTC	CASSPRQGTYGYTF
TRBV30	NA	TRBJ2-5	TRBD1	TGTGCCTGGACGGGACAGAAAGAGACCCAGTACTTC	CAWTGQKETQYF
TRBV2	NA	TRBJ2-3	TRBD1	TGTGCCAGCAGAATTTGGGACAGGGTTACAGATACGCAGTATTTT	CASRIWDRVTDTQYF
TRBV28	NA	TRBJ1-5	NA	TGTGCCAGCAGTCCGTCGGACAGTCGCAATCAGCCCCAGCATTTT	CASSPSDSRNQPQHF
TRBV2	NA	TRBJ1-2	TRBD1	TGTGCCAGCAGGCCTCCGGGACAGGGGCTTGGCTACACCTTC	CASRPPGQGLGYTF
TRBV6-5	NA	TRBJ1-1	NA	TGTGCCAGCAGTTACTCAGGGGGGAACACTGAAGCTTTCTTT	CASSYSGGNTEAFF
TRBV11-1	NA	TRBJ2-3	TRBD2	TGTGCCAGCAAACGGGGGGGTAGCACAGATACGCAGTATTTT	CASKRGGSTDTQYF
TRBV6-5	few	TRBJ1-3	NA	TGTGCCAGCAGACTCGTGAGCTCTGGAAACACCATATATTTT	CASRLVSSGNTIYF
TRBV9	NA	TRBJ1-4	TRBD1	TGTGCCAGCAGCGCGGGACAGGTCAATGAAAAACTGTTTTTT	CASSAGQVNEKLFF
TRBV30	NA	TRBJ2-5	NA	TGTGCCTGGAGTGTACCGGGACAACAAGAGACCCAGTACTTC	CAWSVPGQQETQYF
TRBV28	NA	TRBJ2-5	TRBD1	TGTGCCACCCTAGGCAAACTGAGGGGGCTGGGAGAGACCCAGTACTTC	CATLGKLRGLGETQYF
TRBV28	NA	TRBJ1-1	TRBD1	TGTGCCAGCAGTTTATCAGGGGGCGAAGGAGCTTTCTTT	CASSLSGGEGAFF
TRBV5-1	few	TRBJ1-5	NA	TGCGCCAGCAGTCTCGACGGCCAGGGGCCCCAGCATTTT	CASSLDGQGPQHF
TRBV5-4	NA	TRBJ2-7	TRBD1	TGTGCCAGCAGCTGGGGACAGGGGGCGGGCGAGCAGTACTTC	CASSWGQGAGEQYF
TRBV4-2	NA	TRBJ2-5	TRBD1	TGTGCCAGCAGCCGAATCGACAGGGGTAAAGAGACCCAGTACTTC	CASSRIDRGKETQYF
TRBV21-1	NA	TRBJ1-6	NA	TGTGCCAGCAGCAAAGGGAGGGGGCGTTGCCCAAATTCACCCCTCCACTTT	CASSKGRGRCPNSPLHF
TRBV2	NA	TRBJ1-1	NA	TGTGCCAGCAGTGAGGTGGGAGGGTACACTGAAGCTTTCTTT	CASSEVGGYTEAFF
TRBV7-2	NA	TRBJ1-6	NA	TGTGCCAGCAGCTTATCCTCGAGCTCCTATAATTCACCCCTCCACTTT	CASSLSSSSYNSPLHF
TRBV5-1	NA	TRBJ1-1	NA	TGCGCCAGCAGCTTGGGACAGCACACTGAAGCTTTCTTT	CASSLGQHTEAFF
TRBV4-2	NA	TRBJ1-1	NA	TGTGCCAGCAGCCAAGGGGGGGGGTCGAACACTGAAGCTTTCTTT	CASSQGGGSNTEAFF
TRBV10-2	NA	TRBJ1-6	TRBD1	TGCGCCAGCAGAGCCGGGACAGGGATTAATTCACCCCTCCACTTT	CASRAGTGINSPLHF
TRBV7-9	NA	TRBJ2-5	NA	TGTGCCAGCAGCTTGTCGGGGAAGGAGACCCAGTACTTC	CASSLSGKETQYF
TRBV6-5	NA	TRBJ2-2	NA	TGTGCCAGCAGTTACACAGGCACCGGGGAGCTGTTTTTT	CASSYTGTGELFF
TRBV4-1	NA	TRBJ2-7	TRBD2	TGCGCCAGCAGCCTGACTAGCGGGGCCTACGAGCAGTACTTC	CASSLTSGAYEQYF
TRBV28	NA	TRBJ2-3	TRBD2	TGTGCCAGTCGTTTGGAGACTAGCCGCACAGATACGCAGTATTTT	CASRLETSRTDTQYF
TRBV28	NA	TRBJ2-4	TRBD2	TGTGCCAGCAGTTTGGGGGGGGGACCCGACATTCAGTACTTC	CASSLGGGPDIQYF